The 14 T cell receptor beta chains in this list originate from one sample, sequenced in a study of T cell responses to AZD1222 COVID-19 vaccine. Profiled with immunoSEQ multiplex PCR; TCRdb holds only in-frame clones, not every one. The sample records fewer than 120,000 clones, less than 95% being singletons. The specimen comprised peripheral blood, sampled on day 0 of AZD1222 vaccination. These receptors all stem from an adult in good health.

The chain recombines TRBV5-1 with TRBJ1-1, with 7 bases aligning to TRBD1. Looked up from germline, CDR1 is SGHRS and CDR2 is YFSETQ. The CDR3 is made up of 13 amino acids. V shed 4 bases and J 5 bases; nucleotides not matched to a gene: 5. The CDR3 sequence is CASSTGQVTEAFF. The DNA for the CDR3 is TGCGCCAGCAGCACCGGACAGGTAACTGAAGCTTTCTTT.

This clone came up once. Other nucleotide sequences from this sample produce the same CDR3. The J gene is TRBJ1-1, the V gene TRBV12-3 or TRBV12-4; 8 nucleotides align to TRBD1. The CDR3 extends over 13 amino acids. Trimming cost V 3 bases and J 5 bases; bases outside gene matches: 2. CDR3 in amino acids: CASSFRQGTEAFF. DNA for the CDR3: TGTGCCAGCAGTTTCAGACAGGGGACTGAAGCTTTCTTT.

The rearrangement joins TRBV24-1 to TRBJ2-2, with D unresolved. V was trimmed by 4 bases and J by 5 bases, leaving 4 bases between them. CDR3 length: 12 residues. Germline values: CDR1 KGHDR, CDR2 SFDVKD. CDR3 DNA sequence: TGTGCCACCAGTGAATGGACCGGGGAGCTGTTTTTT. This codes for CATSEWTGELFF.

This clone was seen once. This sequence joins TRBV11-2 and TRBJ2-3; the D is unclear. CDR1 SGHAT and CDR2 FQNNGV come from the germline V gene. Trimming took 2 bases from V and 2 from J, leaving 8 bases between them. The CDR3 runs 14 residues. CDR3 DNA: TGTGCCAGCAGCTTATCTCCTGTCACAGATACGCAGTATTTT. Protein product: CASSLSPVTDTQYF.

J is TRBJ1-1 and V is TRBV4-1; 8 bases are shared with TRBD1. CDR3 size: 18 residues. The ends lost 0 bases at V and 1 base at J; junction bases unmatched: 10. Germline CDR1 is MGHRA and CDR2 is YSYEKL. As DNA, the CDR3 is TGCGCCAGCAGCCAAGATAAGCACAGGGGGTCTGGGAACACTGAAGCTTTCTTT. This sequence encodes CASSQDKHRGSGNTEAFF.

V gene TRBV7-2 combines with J gene TRBJ1-5; D is unclear. The germline gives CDR1 SGHTA, CDR2 FQGNSA. V shed 1 base and J shed 6 bases, with 13 bases lying between them. The CDR3 spans 15 residues. The CDR3 region has the DNA TGTGCCAGCAGCTTAGGGCCAAGTTATGTTCAGCCCCAGCATTTT. The encoded protein is CASSLGPSYVQPQHF.

V is TRBV5-4 and J is TRBJ1-1; D perhaps matches TRBD1 (5 bases). Germline V lookup: CDR1 SGHNT, CDR2 YYREEE (reference sequence). The V gene lost 3 bases and the J gene lost 3 bases, with 12 bases spanning the gap. The CDR3 is 14 residues long. The CDR3 region has the DNA TGTGCCAGCAGCTCGATTCAGGGTCACACTGAAGCTTTCTTT. It encodes CASSSIQGHTEAFF.

The V call is TRBV9, the J call TRBJ2-2; D remains unclear. Trimming removed 0 bases at V and 7 bases at J, with 7 bases between. CDR3 length: 13 amino acids. Per the germline V gene, CDR1 is SGDLS and CDR2 is YYNGEE. The CDR3 DNA reads as TGTGCCAGCAGCGTAGGATATGGCGGGGAGCTGTTTTTT. It codes for CASSVGYGGELFF.

The chain is built from TRBV11-2 and TRBJ1-3, with D maybe TRBD1 (5 bases). The ends were cut back, 7 bases at V and 0 bases at J, with 10 bases in the middle. From germline, CDR1 is SGHAT and CDR2 FQNNGV. The CDR3 is made up of 14 amino acids. CDR3 amino acids: CASTLGVSGNTIYF. In DNA form, the CDR3 reads TGTGCCAGCACCCTAGGGGTCTCTGGAAACACCATATATTTT.

This chain joins TRBV11-3 and TRBJ1-1; D remains ambiguous. Germline lookup yields CDR1 SGHNT and CDR2 YENEEA. V dropped 5 bases and J dropped 2 bases, with 18 bases sitting between them. The CDR3 length is 16 residues. This chain's CDR3 is CASSPPREGRNTEAFF. The CDR3, as DNA: TGTGCCAGCAGCCCTCCTAGAGAGGGTAGAAACACTGAAGCTTTCTTT.

This clone was recorded once. The chain recombines TRBV28 with TRBJ2-7; 8 nucleotides agree with TRBD2. V lost 7 bases and J lost 9; bases outside the gene matches: 8. CDR3 length equals 12 residues. Germline CDR1 MDHEN, CDR2 SYDVKM. CDR3 sequence: CASTGGPAAQYF. DNA for the CDR3: TGTGCCAGCACGGGGGGGCCTGCCGCGCAGTACTTC.

The rearrangement uses TRBV5-6 and TRBJ1-1; D gene uncertain. The germline V gene encodes CDR1 SGHDT and CDR2 YYEEEE. V was clipped by 7 bases and J by 1 base, with 14 bases between them. This CDR3 has 14 amino acids. The CDR3 DNA is TGTGCCAGCTCCCTCCGAGCAGGGAACACTGAAGCTTTCTTT. It specifies CASSLRAGNTEAFF.

This clone was detected only a few times. In DNA, the CDR3 is TGTGCCTGGAAGCGGGGGAATGAGCAGTTCTTC. This translates into CAWKRGNEQFF. The chain joins TRBV30 to TRBJ2-1; 8 bases are shared with TRBD2. The trim removed 4 bases at V and 7 bases at J, leaving 0 bases unmatched. Germline V gene sequence: CDR1 GTSNPN, CDR2 SVGIG (reference sequence). This CDR3 is 11 amino acids long.

The chain combines TRBV24-1 with TRBJ1-1; tentatively, D is TRBD1 (5 bases). The V end lost 8 bases, the J end lost 0 bases, and 9 bases lay between the germline ends. CDR1 is KGHDR, CDR2 SFDVKD, per germline. The CDR3 has 13 amino acids. The CDR3 DNA follows: TGTGCCACCACCAAAGGGGTGAACACTGAAGCTTTCTTT. It specifies CATTKGVNTEAFF.